Below, one T cell receptor (beta chain) is given with its context. This record comes from a study of blood T cell repertoires in COVID-19. On the study more broadly: Both acute and convalescent COVID-19 samples were obtained from the United States, Italy and Spain. Sample material is recorded as cDNA or gDNA derived from T cells, B-cell-depleted T cells, or PBMCs.

The length of the CDR3 is 13 residues. V dropped 4 bases and J dropped 15; count of bases not matched to a gene: 12. Germline CDR1 is WSHSY and CDR2 is SAAADI. Profiled with immunoSEQ multiplex PCR; TCRdb holds only in-frame clones, not every one. The sample has more than 95,000 clones, about four fifths seen once. Specimen: peripheral blood. This receptor was taken from a man aged 60 to 69 with acute or convalescent COVID-19. This chain links TRBV10-2 with TRBJ2-1; 7 bases match TRBD1. CDR3 amino acids: CASSAILRDSPFF. CDR3 DNA sequence: TGCGCCAGCAGTGCTATTCTCCGGGACAGCCCGTTCTTC.